These 24 T cell receptor beta chains originate from one sample sequenced in a study of Ad26.COV2.S vaccination and SARS-CoV-2 variants. Data came from immunoSEQ multiplex PCR; TCRdb stores just in-frame clones and leaves some out. The table lists about 420,000 clones, 70% to 90% of them singletons. Stated treatment: roughly 18 received Ad26.COV2.S at low or high dose, single or two shots; about 5 received placebo; per-sample allocation not given. The study sampled participants on day 63 after the first vaccine or placebo injection. Sample: peripheral blood, taken in a trial of Ad26.COV2.S vaccine versus placebo. These TCRs come from a person aged 18-65 years who received the Ad26.COV2.S COVID-19 vaccine or a placebo.

This sequence joins TRBV7-9 and TRBJ2-3, with 8 bases fitting TRBD2. CDR3 length equals 15 residues. V lost 0 bases to trimming and J lost 2 bases; unmatched junction nucleotides: 1. Germline V CDR1 and CDR2: SEHNR, FQNEAQ (reference sequence). The CDR3, as DNA: TGTGCCAGCAGCTTAGCGCGGGGGGTCACAGATACGCAGTATTTT. Amino acids: CASSLARGVTDTQYF.

CDR3 sequence reads: CATSRVGTPNTGELFF. In DNA form, the CDR3 reads TGTGCCACCAGCAGAGTCGGGACACCGAACACCGGGGAGCTGTTTTTT. This chain uses TRBV15 with TRBJ2-2, with a tentative D call TRBD1 (6 bases). The CDR3 is 16 amino acids. V lost 1 base to trimming and J lost 0 bases, with 9 bases between them. Germline values: CDR1 LNHNV, CDR2 YYDKDF (reference sequence).

The chain recombines TRBV6-5 with TRBJ2-5; no clear D. This CDR3 has 14 amino acids. CDR1 MNHEY and CDR2 SVGAGI come from the germline V gene. Trimming stripped 0 bases from V and 3 bases from J, with 8 bases between. CDR3 sequence (DNA): TGTGCCAGCAGTTACTCGGGTAGGGAAGAGACCCAGTACTTC. Its translation is CASSYSGREETQYF.

The V gene is TRBV6-6, the J gene TRBJ2-2; 7 positions match TRBD2. Trimming took 8 bases from V and 6 from J; bases not matched to a gene: 9. CDR1 is MNHNY, CDR2 SVGAGI, per germline (reference sequence). This CDR3 contains 14 residues. The CDR3 DNA follows: TGTGCCAGCGGCGGGGGACGGCTGTCCGGGGAGCTGTTTTTT. Its protein product is CASGGGRLSGELFF.

The chain employs TRBV7-9 and TRBJ1-5; D is ambiguous. V lost 4 bases and J lost 0, with 7 bases in between. The germline V gene has CDR1 SEHNR and CDR2 FQNEAQ (reference sequence). The CDR3 extends over 14 amino acids. The CDR3 sequence is CASSSPRSNQPQHF. The CDR3 nucleotides read TGTGCCAGCAGCTCACCACGTAGCAATCAGCCCCAGCATTTT.

CDR3 in amino acids: CASSLRGGGKAFF. The CDR3 region has the DNA TGTGCCAGCAGTTTGCGGGGTGGGGGGAAAGCTTTCTTT. The chain has TRBV27 and TRBJ1-1; a weak D match, TRBD1 (5 bases). Germline assignment: CDR1 MNHEY and CDR2 SMNVEV (reference sequence). This CDR3 is built from 13 residues. Between the trimmed V and J ends, which lost 3 bases and 9 bases, there was a span of 14 bases.

This rearrangement joins TRBV7-8 to TRBJ1-2; D remains ambiguous. The CDR3 is 16 amino acids. Germline V CDR1 and CDR2: SGHVS, FQNEAQ. Trimming removed 1 base from V and 2 bases from J, with 14 bases in between. CDR3 nucleotide sequence: TGTGCCAGCAGCTTAGGATATGGTACCTTAAACTATGGCTACACCTTC. This codes for CASSLGYGTLNYGYTF.

This chain joins TRBV28 and TRBJ2-4; TRBD1 agrees at 9 bases. The V gene's germline CDR1 is MDHEN and CDR2 SYDVKM. Trimming took 6 bases from V and 7 from J; bases not matched to a gene: 10. The CDR3 sequence is 15 residues long. The CDR3 reads CASSRTGGNRNIQYF. The CDR3 nucleotides read TGTGCCAGCAGCCGTACAGGGGGCAATAGGAACATTCAGTACTTC. Using reference TRBV28 and TRBJ2-4 for the parts outside the CDR3, the full variable domain is DVKVTQSSRYLVKRTGEKVFLECVQDMDHENMFWYRQDPGLGLRLIYFSYDVKMKEKGDIPEGYSVSREKKERFSLILESASTNQTSMYLCASSRTGGNRNIQYFGAGTRLSVL.

This chain uses TRBV5-1 with TRBJ1-3; no clear D gene. The CDR3 totals 16 residues. V shed 1 base and J shed 0 bases, with 11 bases lying between them. Germline loops: CDR1 SGHRS, CDR2 YFSETQ. The CDR3 region is CASSLSAADSGNTIYF. CDR3 bases: TGCGCCAGCAGCTTGTCGGCAGCGGACTCTGGAAACACCATATATTTT.

The chain recombines TRBV30 with TRBJ2-5; D might be TRBD2 (7 bases). Trimming pared 1 base from V and 4 bases from J, leaving 16 bases between. The CDR3 contains 15 residues. CDR1 and CDR2 from the germline V gene are GTSNPN and SVGIG (reference sequence). The CDR3 DNA reads TGTGCCTGGAGTGATTGGGGGGGGGCCATAGAGACCCAGTACTTC. This gives the protein CAWSDWGGAIETQYF. Variable domain in full (rest from reference TRBV30 and TRBJ2-5): SQTIHQWPATLVQPVGSPLSLECTVEGTSNPNLYWYRQAAGRGLQLLFYSVGIGQISSEVPQNLSASRPQDRQFILSSKKLLLSDSGFYLCAWSDWGGAIETQYFGPGTRLLVL.

The gene calls are TRBV18 and TRBJ2-1; D is unclear. Germline assignment: CDR1 KGHSH and CDR2 LQKENI. The CDR3 totals 16 residues. The V end lost 1 base, the J end lost 6 bases, and 16 bases lay between the germline ends. The CDR3 region has the DNA TGTGCCAGCTCACCACTGAACAGCCTTATCCTCAATGAGCAGTTCTTC. Translation: CASSPLNSLILNEQFF.

This chain joins TRBV6-1 and TRBJ2-7; tentative D call: TRBD1 (6 bases). The germline V gene encodes CDR1 MNHNS and CDR2 SASEGT. The length of the CDR3 is 15 residues. Trimming shortened V by 2 bases and J by 0 bases, and 11 bases separated the two germline ends. The CDR3 here is CASSEMAGASYEQYF. The CDR3 bases are TGTGCCAGCAGTGAAATGGCAGGGGCCTCCTACGAGCAGTACTTC.

This rearrangement joins TRBV5-5 to TRBJ2-7, with TRBD1 as a possible D gene (5 bases). The germline V and J ends were trimmed by 0 bases and 3 bases, with 10 bases remaining between them. The germline V gene has CDR1 SGHKS and CDR2 YYEKEE (reference sequence). This CDR3 spans 14 amino acids. CDR3 loop: CASSLGRGDYEQYF. DNA of the CDR3: TGTGCCAGCAGCTTGGGAAGGGGTGACTACGAGCAGTACTTC.

The chain employs TRBV21-1 and TRBJ1-1; the DNA was not compared with TRBD1, the D call given in the table. TRBV21-1 is a known pseudogene. The CDR3 sequence is 16 residues long. CDR3 sequence: CASHLSQTGANTEAFF. The DNA for the CDR3 is TGTGCCAGCCATCTTAGTCAGACAGGAGCAAACACTGAAGCTTTCTTT.

The chain couples TRBV4-1 to TRBJ1-2, with 11 bases that match TRBD1. After removal of 1 base from V and 2 bases from J, the junction contained 0 bases not matched to a gene. The germline CDR1 and CDR2 sequences are MGHRA and YSYEKL. CDR3 length: 15 residues. CDR3 loop: CASSQGDRGNYGYTF. CDR3 DNA sequence: TGCGCCAGCAGCCAAGGGGACAGGGGGAACTATGGCTACACCTTC.

The rearrangement links TRBV7-8 to TRBJ1-3; 12 nucleotides line up with TRBD1. The CDR3 is 17 amino acids. V lost 5 bases to trimming and J lost 6 bases; unmatched junction nucleotides: 11. Germline CDR1 SGHVS, CDR2 FQNEAQ. Written as DNA, the CDR3 is TGTGCCAGCAGCCTATCTCCGGGACAGGGGGCGTTAAACACCATATATTTT. It yields the protein CASSLSPGQGALNTIYF.

In its sample, this clone was seen once. The chain employs TRBV5-4 and TRBJ2-5; perhaps D is TRBD1 or TRBD2 (5 bases each). CDR3 length: 15 amino acids. Germline CDR1 and CDR2: SGHNT and YYREEE (reference sequence). The ends were cut back, 6 bases at V and 9 bases at J, with 24 bases in the middle. The CDR3 sequence: CASKIWGTSPVSQYF. The CDR3 bases are TGTGCCAGCAAAATTTGGGGGACGTCCCCCGTATCCCAGTACTTC.

The chain carries TRBV30 and TRBJ2-7; D gene uncertain. The CDR3 consists of 12 residues. The germline gives CDR1 GTSNPN, CDR2 SVGIG (reference sequence). Trimming shortened V by 3 bases and J by 4 bases, and 10 bases separated the two germline ends. CDR3 in amino acids: CAWSSSLYEQYF. CDR3 bases: TGTGCCTGGAGCTCTAGTTTGTACGAGCAGTACTTC.

This rearrangement joins TRBV5-4 to TRBJ1-6, with 10 bases lining up with TRBD1. V was clipped by 6 bases and J by 10 bases; unmatched bases: 10. Germline loops: CDR1 SGHNT, CDR2 YYREEE (reference sequence). This CDR3 is 15 amino acids long. The CDR3 sequence: CASTEQGQGDSPLHF. The CDR3, as DNA: TGTGCCAGCACCGAACAAGGACAGGGGGACTCACCCCTCCACTTT. Combining the CDR3 with reference TRBV5-4 and TRBJ1-6 gives the whole variable domain ETGVTQSPTHLIKTRGQQVTLRCSSQSGHNTVSWYQQALGQGPQFIFQYYREEENGRGNFPPRFSGLQFPNYSSELNVNALELDDSALYLCASTEQGQGDSPLHFGNGTRLTVT.

This chain links TRBV10-2 with TRBJ1-1; no definite D call. CDR3 size: 16 residues. Germline V CDR1 and CDR2: WSHSY, SAAADI. V lost 4 bases to trimming and J lost 5 bases, with 20 bases between them. CDR3 nucleotide sequence: TGCGCCAGCAGTGGACCGTTTCCTAGTGGAGGTACTGAAGCTTTCTTT. Encoded protein: CASSGPFPSGGTEAFF.

J is TRBJ2-7 and V is TRBV28; no reliable D call. Germline CDR1 MDHEN, CDR2 SYDVKM. The CDR3 runs to 13 residues. The V and J ends lost 6 bases and 4 bases respectively, with 13 bases between them. CDR3 protein: CASSWVVGYEQYF. CDR3 coding DNA: TGTGCCAGCAGCTGGGTGGTAGGTTACGAGCAGTACTTC.

The genes are TRBV19 and TRBJ2-1; possible D gene TRBD2, 6 bases. This CDR3 comprises 15 residues. Deletions cut 4 bases from V and 0 bases from J, with 10 bases between. Germline CDR1 LNHDA, CDR2 SQIVND (reference sequence). The DNA of the CDR3 is TGTGCCAGTAGTAGGGGACTGCTCTCCTACAATGAGCAGTTCTTC. The encoded protein is CASSRGLLSYNEQFF.

V usage is TRBV7-3 and J usage is TRBJ1-6; tentative D call: TRBD1 (5 bases). Germline V gene data show CDR1 as SGHTA and CDR2 as FQGTGA. The CDR3 sequence is 15 residues long. V was clipped by 5 bases and J by 9 bases, with 17 bases between them. The CDR3 is CASSERGGGGSPLHF. CDR3 DNA sequence: TGTGCCAGCAGCGAACGCGGGGGTGGGGGTTCACCCCTCCACTTT.

V and J are TRBV9 and TRBJ2-5, with 8 bases aligning to TRBD2. This CDR3 is 14 amino acids long. Trimming took 0 bases from V and 5 from J; bases not matched to a gene: 3. Germline V gene lookup returns CDR1 SGDLS and CDR2 YYNGEE. The CDR3 DNA sequence: TGTGCCAGCAGCGTAGTATCTAGCGGGGAGACCCAGTACTTC. Protein sequence: CASSVVSSGETQYF.